This T cell receptor beta chain was recorded in a study of cytomegalovirus exposure and HLA in healthy donors. Regarding the study as a whole: Other equally common chains were less clonally expanded than HLA-associated TCR beta chains, a later analysis showed.

Comment on this clone: The antigen is undetermined.

With 60 Vbeta and 13 Jbeta primers, the PCR was carried out. Repertoires were generated with immunoSEQ multiplex PCR, while TCRdb's copy carries only in-frame clones and drops some. The data show some 250,000 clones, around 76% seen once. The sequence was collected from a woman aged 40 to 50 in good health and CMV-seropositive. Specimen: PBMCs.

Here the CDR3 reads CASSVEASGGAWGDEQYF. The CDR3 nucleotides read TGTGCCAGCAGCGTAGAGGCTAGCGGGGGAGCTTGGGGAGACGAGCAGTACTTC. The chain joins TRBV9 to TRBJ2-7; 10 bases match TRBD2. Per the germline V gene, CDR1 is SGDLS and CDR2 is YYNGEE. Losses at the gene ends were 0 bases for V and 5 bases for J; bases not matched to a gene: 14. CDR3 length: 18 residues. Based on the CDR3 plus reference TRBV9 and TRBJ2-7, the full variable domain is DSGVTQTPKHLITATGQRVTLRCSPRSGDLSVYWYQQSLDQGLQFLIQYYNGEERAKGNILERFSAQQFPDLHSELNLSSLELGDSALYFCASSVEASGGAWGDEQYFGPGTRLTVT.